The rows below give T cell receptor beta chains drawn from one sample of a study of cytomegalovirus exposure and HLA in healthy donors. Sequencing used immunoSEQ multiplex PCR; TCRdb keeps in-frame clones, though not all of them. The top ten hold 2.9% of the sample, which has approximately 220,000 clones, 70% to 90% seen once. The material sequenced was PBMCs. These TCRs come from a man aged 30-40 years in good health and CMV-seronegative. CDR3s include the opening cysteine and the closing phenylalanine or tryptophan. Fields, in order: D gene, V gene, clone size, J gene, CDR3 DNA, CDR3 protein. The D gene is left open where the match is weak. Expanded clones are given a class, and other clones once, few, many or no size at all.

-,TRBV20-1,-,TRBJ1-5,TGCAGTGCTGGCCCCGATCAGCCCCAGCATTTT,CSAGPDQPQHF
-,TRBV7-9,-,TRBJ2-2,TGTGCCTCCCGCGGGGCGACCAACACCGGGGAGCTGTTTTTT,CASRGATNTGELFF
-,TRBV27,once,TRBJ2-7,TGTGCCAGCAAAATAGAACAGGGTAGCTACGAGCAGTACTTC,CASKIEQGSYEQYF
TRBD1,TRBV6-5,many,TRBJ2-3,TGTGCCAGCAGTTACGCCGGGACAGCTAGCACAGATACGCAGTATTTT,CASSYAGTASTDTQYF
TRBD2,TRBV5-4,-,TRBJ2-1,TGTGCCAGCAGCTCGAGGGCTAGCGGGCGGACTCTCAATGAGCAGTTCTTC,CASSSRASGRTLNEQFF
TRBD1,TRBV6-6,-,TRBJ1-5,TGTGCCAGCACCATGGACAGGGTGCGCAATCAGCCCCAGCATTTT,CASTMDRVRNQPQHF
-,TRBV6-5,few,TRBJ2-1,TGTGCCAGCAGTCCCGGACAGGGAGGGATCCTTGAGCAGTTCTTC,CASSPGQGGILEQFF
TRBD2,TRBV2,-,TRBJ2-5,TGTGCCAGCACTGAGGTGGTGGCGGGGGGGCACCCCCAGTACTTC,CASTEVVAGGHPQYF
TRBD1,TRBV9,-,TRBJ1-4,TGTGCCAGCAGCGGTGGACAGGGGACGGTTGTAGGGAATGAAAAACTGTTTTTT,CASSGGQGTVVGNEKLFF
TRBD1,TRBV5-5,-,TRBJ1-4,TGTGCCAGCAGCTTGGGGGGACAGGCCCGTAATGAAAAACTGTTTTTT,CASSLGGQARNEKLFF
-,TRBV4-2,-,TRBJ2-1,TGTGCCAGCAGCCGAGAGAGAGGGCCGTATTACAATGAGCAGTTCTTC,CASSRERGPYYNEQFF